This T cell receptor beta chain was recorded in a study of glioma-infiltrating T cells after dendritic cell vaccination. The germline V gene encodes CDR1 SGHRS and CDR2 YFSETQ. V lost 2 bases to trimming and J lost 0 bases, with 18 bases between them. This CDR3 region has 18 residues. Using immunoSEQ multiplex PCR, the repertoire was profiled, and TCRdb retains in-frame clones only, with some absent. The top ten hold 2% to 2.5% of the sample, which has 70,000 to 95,000 clones, roughly 84% seen once. Time point specified: after dendritic cell vaccination, including at tumor progression/relapse. The source of this sequence is a human donor with glioblastoma. The V call is TRBV5-1, the J call TRBJ2-4; D remains ambiguous. Sequencing used blood, obtained after dendritic cell vaccination. The CDR3 nucleotides are TGCGCCAGCAGCTTTGGGCCCGAAATCGCAGGAGCCAAAAACATTCAGTACTTC. It encodes CASSFGPEIAGAKNIQYF.